What follows is one T cell receptor beta chain and its context. The entry originates in a study of blood T cell repertoires in COVID-19. In the authors' workflow: Quantification of nucleated cells was approximated via reference gene primer amplification. Here immunoSEQ multiplex PCR was the method, and the copy in TCRdb shows in-frame clones only, minus some. That table supplies the V and J calls and clone size; D and trimming were determined from the DNA. The table shows over 200,000 clones, with roughly 80% occurring only once. CDR1 and CDR2 from the germline V gene are KGHSH and LQKENI. The CDR3 runs 16 residues. Trimming pared 0 bases from V and 4 bases from J, leaving 15 bases between.

The chain is built from TRBV18 and TRBJ1-1; D gene uncertain. This TCR was sampled from a human donor in a cohort sampled during active COVID-19. Sequencing was carried out using peripheral blood. In DNA form, the CDR3 reads TGTGCCAGCTCACCACCTCTTACCGGGGTCGGCACTGAAGCTTTCTTT. Amino acids: CASSPPLTGVGTEAFF.